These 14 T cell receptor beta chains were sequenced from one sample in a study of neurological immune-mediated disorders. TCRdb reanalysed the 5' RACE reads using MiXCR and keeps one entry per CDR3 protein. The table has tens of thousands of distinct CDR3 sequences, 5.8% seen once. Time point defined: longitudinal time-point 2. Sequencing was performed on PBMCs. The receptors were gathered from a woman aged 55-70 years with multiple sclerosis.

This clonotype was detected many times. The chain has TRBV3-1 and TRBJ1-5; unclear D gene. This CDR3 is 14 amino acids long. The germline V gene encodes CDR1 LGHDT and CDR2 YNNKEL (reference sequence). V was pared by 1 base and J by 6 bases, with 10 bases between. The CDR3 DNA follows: TGTGCCAGCAGCCAAGTTCGGGAGAGTCAGCCCCAGCATTTT. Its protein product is CASSQVRESQPQHF.

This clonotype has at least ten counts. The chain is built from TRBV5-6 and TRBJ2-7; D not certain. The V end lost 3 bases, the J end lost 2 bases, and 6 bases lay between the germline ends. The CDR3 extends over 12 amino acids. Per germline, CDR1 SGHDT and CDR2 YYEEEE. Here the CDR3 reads CASSSDPYEQYF. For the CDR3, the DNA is TGTGCCAGCAGCTCAGATCCCTACGAGCAGTACTTC.

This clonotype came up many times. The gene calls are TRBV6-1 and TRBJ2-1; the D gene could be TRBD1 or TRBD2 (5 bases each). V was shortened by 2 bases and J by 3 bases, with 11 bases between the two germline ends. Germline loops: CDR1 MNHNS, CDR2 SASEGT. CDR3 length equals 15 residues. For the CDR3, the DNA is TGTGCCAGCAGTGAACGGGACGGAGTCTACAATGAGCAGTTCTTC. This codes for CASSERDGVYNEQFF.

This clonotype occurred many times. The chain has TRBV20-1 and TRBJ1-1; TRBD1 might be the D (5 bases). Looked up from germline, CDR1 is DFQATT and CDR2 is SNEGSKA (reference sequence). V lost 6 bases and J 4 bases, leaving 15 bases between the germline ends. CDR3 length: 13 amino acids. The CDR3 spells CSATTEAGTEAFF. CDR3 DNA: TGCAGTGCAACGACAGAGGCAGGCACTGAAGCTTTCTTT.

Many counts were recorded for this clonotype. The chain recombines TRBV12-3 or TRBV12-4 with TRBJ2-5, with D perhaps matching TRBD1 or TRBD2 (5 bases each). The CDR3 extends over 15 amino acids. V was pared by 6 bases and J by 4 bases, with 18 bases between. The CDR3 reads CASRPSSGRVETQYF. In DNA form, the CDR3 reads TGTGCCAGCAGACCTTCTTCGGGACGAGTAGAGACCCAGTACTTC.

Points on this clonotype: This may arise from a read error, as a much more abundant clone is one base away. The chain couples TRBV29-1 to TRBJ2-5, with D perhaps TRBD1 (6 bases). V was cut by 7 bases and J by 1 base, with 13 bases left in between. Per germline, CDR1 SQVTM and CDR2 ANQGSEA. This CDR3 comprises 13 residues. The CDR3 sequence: CSATRGTQETQYF. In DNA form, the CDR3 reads TGCAGCGCCACCAGGGGTACCCAAGAGACCCAGTACTTC.

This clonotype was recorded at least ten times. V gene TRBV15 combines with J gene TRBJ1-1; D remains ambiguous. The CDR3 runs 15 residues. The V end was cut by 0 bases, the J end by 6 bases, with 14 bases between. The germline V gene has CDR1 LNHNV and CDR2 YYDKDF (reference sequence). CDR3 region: CATSREYNTAAEAFF. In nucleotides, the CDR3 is TGTGCCACCAGCAGAGAATATAATACGGCGGCTGAAGCTTTCTTT.

In DNA form, the CDR3 reads TGTGCCAGCAGCCGACAGCTAAACTATGGCTACACCTTC. This translates into CASSRQLNYGYTF. V is TRBV6-5 and J is TRBJ1-2; a weak D match, TRBD1 (5 bases). The V gene's germline CDR1 is MNHEY and CDR2 SVGAGI. V lost 6 bases and J 2 bases, leaving 10 bases between the germline ends. The CDR3 consists of 13 residues.

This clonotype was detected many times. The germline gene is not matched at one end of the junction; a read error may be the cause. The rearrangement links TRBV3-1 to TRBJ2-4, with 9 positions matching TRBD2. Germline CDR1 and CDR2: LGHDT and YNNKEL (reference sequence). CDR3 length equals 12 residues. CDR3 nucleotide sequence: TGTGCCAGCAGCCAACAGAGCGGGGGGCTGCACTTC. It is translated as CASSQQSGGLHF.

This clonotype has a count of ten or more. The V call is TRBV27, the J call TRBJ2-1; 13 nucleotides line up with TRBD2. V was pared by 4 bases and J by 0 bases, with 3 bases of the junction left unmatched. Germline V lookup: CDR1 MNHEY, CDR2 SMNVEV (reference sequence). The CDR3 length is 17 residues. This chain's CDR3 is CASSSLAGGSSYNEQFF. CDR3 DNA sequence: TGTGCCAGCAGTTCACTAGCGGGGGGGAGCTCCTACAATGAGCAGTTCTTC.

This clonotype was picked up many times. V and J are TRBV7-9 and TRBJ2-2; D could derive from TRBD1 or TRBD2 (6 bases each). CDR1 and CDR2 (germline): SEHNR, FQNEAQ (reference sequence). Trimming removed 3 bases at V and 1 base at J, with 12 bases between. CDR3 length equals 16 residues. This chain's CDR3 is CASSFMGGLNTGELFF. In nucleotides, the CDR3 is TGTGCCAGCAGCTTTATGGGGGGCCTGAACACCGGGGAGCTGTTTTTT. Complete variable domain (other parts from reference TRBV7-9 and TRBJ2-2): DTGVSQNPRHKITKRGQNVTFRCDPISEHNRLYWYRQTLGQGPEFLTYFQNEAQLEKSRLLSDRFSAERPKGSFSTLEIQRTEQGDSAMYLCASSFMGGLNTGELFFGEGSRLTVL.

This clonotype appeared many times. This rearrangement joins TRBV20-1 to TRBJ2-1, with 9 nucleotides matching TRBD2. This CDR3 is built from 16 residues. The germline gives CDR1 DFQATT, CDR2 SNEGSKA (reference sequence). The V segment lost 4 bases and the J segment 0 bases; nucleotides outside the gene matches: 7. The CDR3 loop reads CSAKEAGGSSYNEQFF. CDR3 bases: TGCAGTGCTAAAGAAGCGGGGGGTAGCTCCTACAATGAGCAGTTCTTC.

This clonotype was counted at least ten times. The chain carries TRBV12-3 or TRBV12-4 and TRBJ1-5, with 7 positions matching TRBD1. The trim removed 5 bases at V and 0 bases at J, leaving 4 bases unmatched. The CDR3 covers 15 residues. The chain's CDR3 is CASSNRGYSNQPQHF. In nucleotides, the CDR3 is TGTGCCAGCAGTAACAGGGGATATAGCAATCAGCCCCAGCATTTT.

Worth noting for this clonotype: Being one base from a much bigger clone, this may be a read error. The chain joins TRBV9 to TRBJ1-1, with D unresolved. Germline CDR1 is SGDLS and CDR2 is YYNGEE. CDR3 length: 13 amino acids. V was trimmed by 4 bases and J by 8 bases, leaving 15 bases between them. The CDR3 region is CASSPLVPSEAFF. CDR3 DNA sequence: TGTGCCAGCAGCCCGTTGGTTCCGTCGGAAGCTTTCTTT.